The rows below give T cell receptor beta chains drawn from one sample of a study of blood T cell repertoires in COVID-19. Method: immunoSEQ multiplex PCR; TCRdb's copy keeps in-frame clones and lacks some. The sample includes about 260,000 clones, more than 80% of them seen just once. The sample was PBMCs or T cells enriched from blood (not recorded which). These receptors all stem from a man over 45 who had been exposed to COVID-19. CDR3s include the opening cysteine and the closing phenylalanine or tryptophan. The D gene is left open where the match is weak. Expanded clones are given a class, and other clones once, few, many or no size at all.

J: TRBJ2-5
V: TRBV5-4
size: .
D: .
CDR3: CASSRLTGTRQETQYF
DNA: TGTGCCAGCAGCCGACTAACCGGGACAAGACAAGAGACCCAGTACTTC

J: TRBJ1-1
V: TRBV5-1
size: .
D: .
CDR3: CASSSGNPDTEAFF
DNA: TGCGCCAGCAGCTCAGGGAATCCGGACACTGAAGCTTTCTTT

J: TRBJ1-3
V: TRBV28
size: .
D: .
CDR3: CASNRGAGGNTIYF
DNA: TGTGCCAGCAATCGGGGGGCCGGTGGAAACACCATATATTTT

J: TRBJ1-2
V: TRBV19
size: .
D: TRBD1
CDR3: CASSIVSAGGIYGYTF
DNA: TGTGCCAGTAGTATAGTCTCGGCAGGGGGGATCTATGGCTACACCTTC

J: TRBJ1-1
V: TRBV12-3/TRBV12-4
size: .
D: .
CDR3: CASSFGTYSFF
DNA: TGTGCCAGCAGTTTCGGTACTTATTCCTTCTTT

J: TRBJ2-2
V: TRBV5-1
size: .
D: .
CDR3: CASSLVPEIAGELFF
DNA: TGCGCCAGCAGCTTGGTTCCAGAAATCGCCGGGGAGCTGTTTTTT

J: TRBJ1-2
V: TRBV6-4
size: once
D: .
CDR3: CASSDSTVRPYTLPNYGYTF
DNA: TGTGCCAGCAGTGACTCCACAGTGCGTCCGTACACTCTTCCTAACTATGGCTACACCTTC

J: TRBJ2-1
V: TRBV10-3
size: .
D: TRBD2
CDR3: CATQATSGSSSYNEQFF
DNA: TGTGCCACACAAGCCACTAGCGGGAGTTCGTCCTACAATGAGCAGTTCTTC

J: TRBJ1-2
V: TRBV28
size: few
D: .
CDR3: CASSLKGGGIPYGYTF
DNA: TGTGCCAGCAGTTTAAAGGGAGGGGGTATACCCTATGGCTACACCTTC

J: TRBJ1-1
V: TRBV5-6
size: .
D: .
CDR3: CASSLMTGEAFF
DNA: TGTGCCAGCAGCTTGATGACAGGTGAAGCTTTCTTT

J: TRBJ2-3
V: TRBV10-3
size: .
D: .
CDR3: CAISESGADTQYF
DNA: TGTGCCATCAGTGAGTCAGGGGCAGATACGCAGTATTTT

J: TRBJ1-1
V: TRBV5-4
size: .
D: .
CDR3: CASSTDMNTEAFF
DNA: TGTGCCAGCAGCACGGACATGAACACTGAAGCTTTCTTT

J: TRBJ1-1
V: TRBV28
size: .
D: .
CDR3: CASSFLRGNTEAFF
DNA: TGTGCCAGCAGTTTTCTAAGGGGGAACACTGAAGCTTTCTTT

J: TRBJ2-5
V: TRBV7-9
size: .
D: .
CDR3: CASSPGNQAYQETQYF
DNA: TGTGCCAGCAGCCCCGGCAACCAAGCGTACCAAGAGACCCAGTACTTC

J: TRBJ2-2
V: TRBV6-5
size: .
D: TRBD1
CDR3: CASLGQPNTGELFF
DNA: TGTGCCAGCTTGGGACAGCCGAACACCGGGGAGCTGTTTTTT

J: TRBJ1-2
V: TRBV5-1
size: once
D: .
CDR3: CASSLLTVNYGYTF
DNA: TGCGCCAGCAGCCTTCTGACAGTTAACTATGGCTACACCTTC

J: TRBJ1-3
V: TRBV3-1/TRBV3-2
size: .
D: TRBD1
CDR3: CASSNRGSGNTIYF
DNA: TGTGCCAGCAGCAACAGGGGATCAGGAAACACCATATATTTT

J: TRBJ2-2
V: TRBV18
size: .
D: TRBD2
CDR3: CASSAPAGGNTGELFF
DNA: TGTGCCAGCTCAGCCCCCGCGGGGGGGAACACCGGGGAGCTGTTTTTT

J: TRBJ2-2
V: TRBV15
size: .
D: TRBD1
CDR3: CATSRGTGNTGELFF
DNA: TGTGCCACCAGCAGAGGGACAGGGAACACCGGGGAGCTGTTTTTT

J: TRBJ2-7
V: TRBV13
size: .
D: TRBD1
CDR3: CASSYGPGQGGNEQYF
DNA: TGTGCCAGCAGCTACGGGCCGGGACAGGGTGGCAACGAGCAGTACTTC

J: TRBJ1-6
V: TRBV10-3
size: once
D: .
CDR3: CAINGLRYSPLHF
DNA: TGTGCCATCAACGGACTTAGGTATTCACCCCTCCACTTT

J: TRBJ2-3
V: TRBV4-1
size: .
D: TRBD2
CDR3: CASSQSPGSGGFGDTQYF
DNA: TGCGCCAGCAGCCAATCCCCCGGGTCGGGAGGGTTTGGGGATACGCAGTATTTT

J: TRBJ1-1
V: TRBV2
size: .
D: .
CDR3: CASSGEVRGAFF
DNA: TGTGCCAGCAGTGGAGAAGTTAGGGGAGCTTTCTTT

J: TRBJ2-5
V: TRBV27
size: .
D: TRBD1
CDR3: CASSLDRGYQETQYF
DNA: TGTGCCAGCAGTCTGGACAGGGGGTACCAAGAGACCCAGTACTTC

J: TRBJ1-5
V: TRBV28
size: .
D: TRBD1
CDR3: CASLTGGDQPQHF
DNA: TGTGCCAGTCTAACAGGGGGTGATCAGCCCCAGCATTTT

J: TRBJ2-1
V: TRBV28
size: .
D: TRBD2
CDR3: CAIQTSGGALNEQFF
DNA: TGTGCCATCCAGACTAGCGGGGGGGCTCTAAATGAGCAGTTCTTC

J: TRBJ1-2
V: TRBV28
size: .
D: .
CDR3: CASSFGDSLYGYTF
DNA: TGTGCCAGCAGTTTTGGAGACAGTCTATATGGCTACACCTTC

J: TRBJ2-5
V: TRBV28
size: .
D: TRBD2
CDR3: CASLASGRRETQYF
DNA: TGTGCCAGCCTGGCTAGCGGACGTAGAGAGACCCAGTACTTC

J: TRBJ1-1
V: TRBV23-1
size: few
D: TRBD1
CDR3: CASSQLADRAMNTEAFF
DNA: TGCGCCAGCAGTCAATTGGCGGACAGGGCAATGAACACTGAAGCTTTCTTT

J: TRBJ1-1
V: TRBV5-1
size: .
D: .
CDR3: CASSLGGSMNTEAFF
DNA: TGCGCCAGCAGCTTGGGGGGCAGCATGAACACTGAAGCTTTCTTT

J: TRBJ1-2
V: TRBV2
size: .
D: .
CDR3: CASSSGYYGYTF
DNA: TGTGCCAGCAGCTCAGGGTACTATGGCTACACCTTC

J: TRBJ1-4
V: TRBV28
size: .
D: .
CDR3: CASLEATNEKLFF
DNA: TGTGCCAGCCTAGAAGCAACTAATGAAAAACTGTTTTTT

J: TRBJ2-7
V: TRBV30
size: .
D: .
CDR3: CAWRSGKGSYEQYF
DNA: TGTGCCTGGAGGTCCGGGAAAGGTTCCTACGAGCAGTACTTC

J: TRBJ1-1
V: TRBV19
size: .
D: .
CDR3: CASSMDRDTEAFF
DNA: TGTGCCAGTAGTATGGACCGGGACACAGAAGCTTTCTTT

J: TRBJ1-2
V: TRBV7-9
size: .
D: .
CDR3: CASSSRGAVGGYTF
DNA: TGTGCCAGCAGCTCCCGGGGAGCAGTCGGTGGCTACACCTTC

J: TRBJ2-5
V: TRBV6-2/TRBV6-3
size: once
D: .
CDR3: CASSHRAEMQETQYF
DNA: TGTGCCAGCAGCCACAGGGCGGAAATGCAAGAGACCCAGTACTTC

J: TRBJ1-5
V: TRBV7-7
size: .
D: TRBD1
CDR3: CASSRGYRARSNQPQHF
DNA: TGTGCTAGCAGCAGGGGGTACAGGGCGCGTAGCAATCAGCCCCAGCATTTT

J: TRBJ1-2
V: TRBV4-1
size: .
D: .
CDR3: CASSPRGGPSTGPEAGYTF
DNA: TGCGCCAGCAGCCCGAGGGGGGGGCCGAGTACAGGGCCGGAGGCTGGCTACACCTTC

J: TRBJ2-7
V: TRBV29-1
size: .
D: .
CDR3: CSLQKEPPNRKADRSSEQYF
DNA: TGCAGCCTCCAGAAAGAACCCCCAAATAGAAAAGCGGACCGTTCATCCGAGCAGTACTTC

J: TRBJ2-5
V: TRBV14
size: .
D: .
CDR3: CASSQDPAATQYF
DNA: TGTGCCAGCAGCCAAGATCCCGCGGCGACCCAGTACTTC

J: TRBJ1-4
V: TRBV2
size: .
D: .
CDR3: CANGRGRLEKLFF
DNA: TGTGCCAACGGAAGGGGGAGACTTGAAAAACTGTTTTTT

J: TRBJ2-7
V: TRBV6-6
size: .
D: .
CDR3: CASSYSAGYPYEQYF
DNA: TGTGCCAGCAGTTACTCTGCAGGTTATCCCTACGAGCAGTACTTC

J: TRBJ2-2
V: TRBV7-9
size: .
D: .
CDR3: CASSLNVAAQELFF
DNA: TGTGCCAGCAGCTTAAACGTAGCAGCCCAAGAGCTGTTTTTT

J: TRBJ2-7
V: TRBV5-1
size: .
D: TRBD1
CDR3: CASSFNTGDREERYF
DNA: TGCGCCAGCAGCTTTAATACGGGGGACAGGGAGGAAAGGTACTTC

J: TRBJ2-7
V: TRBV11-2
size: .
D: TRBD1
CDR3: CASSDRDRGYEQYF
DNA: TGTGCCAGCAGCGACCGGGACAGGGGCTACGAGCAGTACTTC

J: TRBJ1-4
V: TRBV7-8
size: once
D: .
CDR3: CASSSDGRREKLFF
DNA: TGTGCCAGCAGCTCGGACGGGAGGCGCGAAAAACTGTTTTTT

J: TRBJ1-2
V: TRBV6-5
size: .
D: TRBD1
CDR3: CASRIPGGQGYGYTF
DNA: TGTGCCAGCAGAATCCCAGGGGGCCAAGGCTATGGCTACACCTTC

J: TRBJ1-5
V: TRBV5-8
size: .
D: TRBD1
CDR3: CASSGRQGDGNQPQHF
DNA: TGTGCCAGCAGCGGGAGACAGGGGGATGGAAATCAGCCCCAGCATTTT

J: TRBJ2-1
V: TRBV5-8
size: .
D: TRBD2
CDR3: CASSLLERENEQFF
DNA: TGTGCCAGCAGCTTGCTGGAGCGGGAGAATGAGCAGTTCTTC

J: TRBJ2-7
V: TRBV3-1/TRBV3-2
size: .
D: .
CDR3: CASSSSRGLNYEQYF
DNA: TGTGCCAGCAGCTCAAGCCGAGGGCTCAACTACGAGCAGTACTTC

J: TRBJ1-5
V: TRBV2
size: .
D: TRBD1
CDR3: CASSEQGVQPQHF
DNA: TGTGCCAGCAGTGAGCAGGGGGTACAGCCCCAGCATTTT

J: TRBJ1-1
V: TRBV4-1
size: .
D: .
CDR3: CASSHPQTRVKAFF
DNA: TGCGCCAGCAGCCACCCTCAGACCAGGGTGAAAGCTTTCTTT

J: TRBJ2-1
V: TRBV5-4
size: .
D: TRBD2
CDR3: CASSSRLAGGRTYNEQFF
DNA: TGTGCCAGCAGCTCAAGACTAGCGGGAGGGAGGACCTACAATGAGCAGTTCTTC

J: TRBJ1-2
V: TRBV5-4
size: few
D: TRBD1
CDR3: CASSLGNRGLGYTF
DNA: TGTGCCAGCAGCTTGGGGAACAGGGGGCTTGGCTACACCTTC

J: TRBJ1-1
V: TRBV5-1
size: .
D: TRBD1
CDR3: CASSNGDSNTEAFF
DNA: TGCGCCAGCAGCAATGGGGACAGCAACACTGAAGCTTTCTTT

J: TRBJ2-7
V: TRBV12-3/TRBV12-4
size: .
D: .
CDR3: CASSSGQVEQYF
DNA: TGTGCCAGCAGTTCCGGACAAGTCGAGCAGTACTTC

J: TRBJ1-1
V: TRBV2
size: .
D: .
CDR3: CASSPGTFNTEAFF
DNA: TGTGCCAGCAGTCCCGGGACATTTAACACTGAAGCTTTCTTT